These T cell receptor beta chains were read from a single sample in a study of cytomegalovirus exposure and HLA in healthy donors. Profiled with immunoSEQ multiplex PCR; TCRdb holds only in-frame clones, not every one. Of fewer than 200,000 clones listed, 80% to 90% were seen once; the top ten hold 2.5%. Specimen: PBMCs. These receptors all stem from a man aged 30 to 45 in good health and CMV-seropositive. CDR3s include the opening cysteine and the closing phenylalanine or tryptophan. Each record gives: V gene, J gene, clone size, D gene, CDR3 protein, CDR3 DNA. A D gene is named only where the DNA matches it firmly. Not all rows give a size; the values are once, few, many and, for expanded clones, a class.

v_gene: TRBV19
j_gene: TRBJ2-5
abundance: .
d_gene: TRBD2
CDR3aa: CASSSTSGGETQYF
CDR3nt: TGTGCCAGTAGTAGTACTAGCGGGGGAGAGACCCAGTACTTC

v_gene: TRBV6-5
j_gene: TRBJ2-1
abundance: .
d_gene: .
CDR3aa: CASSYSRLPGNEQFF
CDR3nt: TGTGCCAGCAGCTACAGCAGACTACCTGGCAATGAGCAGTTCTTC

v_gene: TRBV5-1
j_gene: TRBJ1-2
abundance: .
d_gene: TRBD1
CDR3aa: CASSPNFGQAHGYTF
CDR3nt: TGCGCCAGCAGCCCCAACTTCGGACAGGCCCATGGCTACACCTTC

v_gene: TRBV7-2
j_gene: TRBJ2-1
abundance: .
d_gene: TRBD2
CDR3aa: CASSLDGREGEQFF
CDR3nt: TGTGCCAGCAGCTTGGATGGGAGGGAGGGCGAGCAGTTCTTC

v_gene: TRBV10-3
j_gene: TRBJ1-1
abundance: few
d_gene: TRBD1
CDR3aa: CAISEIDRGNTEAFF
CDR3nt: TGTGCCATCTCAGAAATCGACAGGGGGAACACTGAAGCTTTCTTT

v_gene: TRBV14
j_gene: TRBJ2-3
abundance: .
d_gene: TRBD1
CDR3aa: CASSLDRGSTDTQYF
CDR3nt: TGTGCCAGCAGCCTCGACAGGGGGAGCACAGATACGCAGTATTTT

v_gene: TRBV13
j_gene: TRBJ1-1
abundance: few
d_gene: TRBD1
CDR3aa: CASSPNRGQRTEAFF
CDR3nt: TGTGCCAGCAGCCCAAACCGGGGACAGCGAACTGAAGCTTTCTTT

v_gene: TRBV4-3
j_gene: TRBJ2-7
abundance: few
d_gene: .
CDR3aa: CASSQDPQGNYEQYF
CDR3nt: TGCGCCAGCAGCCAAGATCCACAGGGAAACTACGAGCAGTACTTC

v_gene: TRBV29-1
j_gene: TRBJ1-1
abundance: .
d_gene: TRBD1
CDR3aa: CGADRGVNTEAFF
CDR3nt: TGCGGGGCCGACAGGGGAGTTAACACTGAAGCTTTCTTT

v_gene: TRBV19
j_gene: TRBJ1-5
abundance: .
d_gene: TRBD1
CDR3aa: CASRNSGTGRGNQPQHF
CDR3nt: TGTGCCAGTAGAAACTCCGGGACAGGGAGGGGAAATCAGCCCCAGCATTTT